The T cell receptor (beta chain) under discussion was sequenced for a study of blood T cell repertoires in COVID-19. Across the whole study: Whether acute or convalescent, the COVID-19 samples came from the United States, Italy and Spain. In each case, the material was cDNA or gDNA derived from T cells, B-cell-depleted T cells, or PBMCs.

As for this clone: Additional DNA sequences in this sample encode the identical CDR3.

Original processing notes: From reference gene primer amplification, estimates of nucleated cell counts were derived. Using immunoSEQ multiplex PCR, the repertoire was profiled, and TCRdb retains in-frame clones only, with some absent. V and J calls and clone size come straight from that table; D and trimming were deduced from the DNA. The table shows about 210,000 clones, with roughly 81% occurring only once. The CDR3 is 13 amino acids. Germline CDR1 LNHNV, CDR2 YYDKDF (reference sequence). V was clipped by 4 bases and J by 6 bases, with 10 bases between them. This receptor was taken from a woman between 45 and 65 years old with active or convalescent COVID-19. Sequenced material: peripheral blood. This chain joins TRBV15 and TRBJ1-5; D unclear. The CDR3 is CATSTGGGQPQHF. The DNA for the CDR3 is TGTGCCACCAGCACAGGAGGCGGTCAGCCCCAGCATTTT.